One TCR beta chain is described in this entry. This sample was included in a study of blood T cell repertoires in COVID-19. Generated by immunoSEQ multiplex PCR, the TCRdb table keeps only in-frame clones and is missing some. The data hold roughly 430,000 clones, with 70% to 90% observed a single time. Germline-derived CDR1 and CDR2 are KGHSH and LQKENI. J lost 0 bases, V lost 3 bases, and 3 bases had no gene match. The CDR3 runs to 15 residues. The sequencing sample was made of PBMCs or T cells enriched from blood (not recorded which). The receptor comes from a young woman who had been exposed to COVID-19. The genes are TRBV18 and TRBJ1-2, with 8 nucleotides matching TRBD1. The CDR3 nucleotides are TGTGCCAGCTCACCTCGGACAGGGACTAACTATGGCTACACCTTC. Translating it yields CASSPRTGTNYGYTF.